These 21 T cell receptor beta chains share one sample of origin, sequenced in a study of blood T cell dynamics during melanoma immunotherapy (dated by TCRdb to 2018 to 2020). Library prep was done by the immunoSEQ multiplex PCR assay. This is the immuneACCESS table as TCRdb keeps it, with only in-frame sequences that have V and J called. A part of the clones is gone; compared with another copy, unresolved V genes explain less than half, and the rest is unexplained. The sample includes roughly 22,000 clones, with roughly 87% observed a single time. The ten largest clones take up approximately 4.5% of the sample. The time point label, read with the paper, signifies: pre-treatment baseline. The source material was blood, sampled from a patient treated with checkpoint blockade. Every receptor here comes from a human donor with melanoma.

V and J are TRBV5-1 and TRBJ2-5; D gene uncertain. The J call could be wrong; TRBJ2-7 is a better fit for the DNA end. CDR1 and CDR2 (germline): SGHRS, YFSETQ. This CDR3 has 15 amino acids. Here the CDR3 reads CASSFTFTDAYEQYF. As DNA, the CDR3 is TGCGCCAGCAGCTTTACCTTCACAGATGCCTACGAGCAGTACTTC.

V gene TRBV25-1 combines with J gene TRBJ1-2; D gene ambiguous. CDR3 length: 13 amino acids. Germline CDR1 reads MGHDK; CDR2 reads SYGVNS. V lost 5 bases and J 0 bases, leaving 7 bases between the germline ends. The CDR3 DNA reads as TGTGCCAGCAGTATCACCTCTAACTATGGCTACACCTTC. This gives the protein CASSITSNYGYTF.

This chain links TRBV2 with TRBJ2-2; 12 nucleotides match TRBD2. The CDR3 spans 16 residues. From germline, CDR1 is SNHLY and CDR2 FYNNEI. V was clipped by 2 bases and J by 14 bases; unmatched bases: 12. CDR3 bases: TGTGCCAGCAGTGAAAGGGGGCGACTAGCGGGAGTTGACCTGTTTTTT. Translating it yields CASSERGRLAGVDLFF.

The chain carries TRBV6-1 and TRBJ2-1; D is possibly TRBD2 (5 bases). Germline V gene data show CDR1 as MNHNS and CDR2 as SASEGT. V dropped 4 bases and J dropped 0 bases, with 13 bases sitting between them. CDR3 size: 16 residues. DNA of the CDR3: TGTGCCAGCAGTGGGACCCAAGGGAGCTCCTACAATGAGCAGTTCTTC. This sequence encodes CASSGTQGSSYNEQFF.

V and J are TRBV5-1 and TRBJ2-1, with D possibly being TRBD1 or TRBD2 (6 bases each). Germline CDR1 is SGHRS and CDR2 is YFSETQ. The CDR3 has 13 amino acids. V lost 1 base to trimming and J lost 12 bases, with 14 bases between them. The CDR3 here is CASSLPTEGGQFF. DNA of the CDR3: TGCGCCAGCAGCTTGCCTACCGAGGGGGGGCAGTTCTTC.

The CDR3 sequence: CASSIGGSRGNTQYF. The CDR3 region has the DNA TGTGCCAGTAGTATTGGCGGGAGCAGAGGAAATACGCAGTATTTT. V usage is TRBV19 and J usage is TRBJ2-3; 7 bases align to TRBD2. Unmatched junction bases numbered 10, after V lost 3 bases and J lost 7 bases. Germline V gene data show CDR1 as LNHDA and CDR2 as SQIVND (reference sequence). The CDR3 spans 15 residues.

The CDR3 nucleotides read TGTGCCAGCAGTTTAGCGGGGGTTAATGAAAAACTGTTTTTT. Protein sequence: CASSLAGVNEKLFF. J is TRBJ1-4 and V is TRBV28; D is possibly TRBD1 (5 bases). Between the trimmed V and J ends, which lost 2 bases and 4 bases, there was a span of 8 bases. Germline CDR1 and CDR2: MDHEN and SYDVKM. This CDR3 region has 14 residues.

In nucleotides, the CDR3 is TGTGCCAGCAGCTTATATGGGTACGGCTCTGGAAACACCATATATTTT. Amino acid sequence: CASSLYGYGSGNTIYF. This rearrangement joins TRBV7-2 to TRBJ1-3; the D is unclear. The CDR3 is made up of 16 amino acids. The germline V gene encodes CDR1 SGHTA and CDR2 FQGNSA. The V end lost 2 bases, the J end lost 0 bases, and 11 bases lay between the germline ends.

The J gene is TRBJ1-6, the V gene TRBV29-1, with D possibly TRBD1 on 6 matching bases. Trimming took 4 bases from V and 7 from J, leaving 8 bases between them. CDR1 is SQVTM and CDR2 is ANQGSEA in the germline V gene. This CDR3 has 12 residues. The CDR3 nucleotides read TGCAGCGTTGGGGACACAAATTCACCCCTCCACTTT. Amino acids: CSVGDTNSPLHF.

The J gene is TRBJ2-3, the V gene TRBV18; 7 bases line up with TRBD1. The CDR3 runs to 15 residues. J was trimmed by 0 bases and V by 2 bases; bases with no gene match: 2. Germline CDR1 is KGHSH and CDR2 is LQKENI. CDR3: CASSPGQASTDTQYF. In nucleotides, the CDR3 is TGTGCCAGCTCACCAGGACAGGCGAGCACAGATACGCAGTATTTT.

The rearrangement uses TRBV7-9 and TRBJ2-3; no definite D call. The germline gives CDR1 SEHNR, CDR2 FQNEAQ (reference sequence). This CDR3 is built from 12 residues. The V gene lost 6 bases and the J gene lost 5 bases, with 9 bases spanning the gap. The CDR3 DNA sequence: TGTGCCAGCAGAAAGACGGGAGATACGCAGTATTTT. Its translation: CASRKTGDTQYF.

This clone was observed a single time. The gene calls are TRBV10-3 and TRBJ1-5, with D possibly being TRBD1 (6 bases). Germline CDR1 and CDR2: ENHRY and SYGVKD. V was cut by 4 bases and J by 4 bases, with 11 bases left in between. The CDR3 runs to 14 residues. The CDR3 nucleotides are TGTGCCATCAGTGCGGCAGGGACAAATCAGCCCCAGCATTTT. It is translated as CAISAAGTNQPQHF.

V is TRBV5-1 and J is TRBJ2-3, with TRBD2 identical over 11 bases. After removal of 4 bases from V and 0 bases from J, the junction contained 4 bases not matched to a gene. Germline assignment: CDR1 SGHRS and CDR2 YFSETQ. The CDR3 has 16 residues. The CDR3 sequence is CASSAASGRSTDTQYF. The CDR3 DNA reads TGCGCCAGCAGCGCCGCTAGCGGGAGGAGCACAGATACGCAGTATTTT.

CDR3 DNA: TGTGCCAGCAGCTTAGATCGACAGTCAGCTCGTACCGGGGAGCTGTTTTTT. Its translation: CASSLDRQSARTGELFF. V usage is TRBV7-2 and J usage is TRBJ2-2; tentatively, D is TRBD1 (5 bases). Germline V lookup: CDR1 SGHTA, CDR2 FQGNSA. The CDR3 is 17 residues long. Between the trimmed V and J ends, which lost 1 base and 5 bases, there was a span of 17 bases.

This chain joins TRBV10-2 and TRBJ1-5, with D possibly TRBD1 on 6 matching bases. Deletions cut 6 bases from V and 7 bases from J, with 16 bases between. The germline gives CDR1 WSHSY, CDR2 SAAADI. The CDR3 runs to 14 residues. CDR3 in amino acids: CASSRTDPRQPQHF. The CDR3 DNA follows: TGCGCCAGCAGCCGGACAGATCCCCGACAGCCCCAGCATTTT.

This clone was detected once. The J gene is TRBJ2-1, the V gene TRBV28; D gene uncertain. CDR1 is MDHEN, CDR2 SYDVKM, per germline. Between the trimmed V and J ends, which lost 7 bases and 0 bases, there was a span of 4 bases. The CDR3 is 12 residues long. In DNA, the CDR3 is TGTGCCAGCACTAGCTCCTACAATGAGCAGTTCTTC. It encodes CASTSSYNEQFF.

This chain links TRBV28 with TRBJ2-3, with TRBD2 identical over 8 bases. Germline CDR1 reads MDHEN; CDR2 reads SYDVKM. This CDR3 has 15 amino acids. V gave up 8 bases and J gave up 4 bases; unmatched junction bases: 11. The CDR3 bases are TGTGCCAGCCTCTCACCAGCGGGAGACGCAGATACGCAGTATTTT. Its translation: CASLSPAGDADTQYF. The whole variable domain, filled in from reference TRBV28 and TRBJ2-3, reads DVKVTQSSRYLVKRTGEKVFLECVQDMDHENMFWYRQDPGLGLRLIYFSYDVKMKEKGDIPEGYSVSREKKERFSLILESASTNQTSMYLCASLSPAGDADTQYFGPGTRLTVL.

The rearrangement links TRBV7-3 to TRBJ2-1; no clear D gene. Germline V gene data show CDR1 as SGHTA and CDR2 as FQGTGA. This CDR3 region has 14 residues. Trimming shortened V by 1 base and J by 8 bases, and 12 bases separated the two germline ends. The CDR3 here is CASSLMASADEQFF. CDR3 in DNA: TGTGCCAGCAGCTTAATGGCGTCGGCCGATGAGCAGTTCTTC.

The J gene is TRBJ2-7, the V gene TRBV2, with 7 bases that match TRBD2. The CDR3 length is 13 residues. V lost 6 bases and J lost 1; bases outside the gene matches: 3. Germline-derived CDR1 and CDR2 are SNHLY and FYNNEI. The CDR3 coding sequence is TGTGCCAGCAGGGGGGGGAGTTCCTACGAGCAGTACTTC. Its protein product is CASRGGSSYEQYF.

The chain joins TRBV27 to TRBJ2-1, with D possibly TRBD2 on 5 matching bases. The CDR3 spans 14 residues. Germline V gene sequence: CDR1 MNHEY, CDR2 SMNVEV (reference sequence). Trimming removed 5 bases at V and 9 bases at J, with 17 bases between. The DNA of the CDR3 is TGTGCCAGCAGTCCCCTCGGACGGACTGCTGAGCAGTTCTTC. Its protein is CASSPLGRTAEQFF.

The rearrangement links TRBV7-9 to TRBJ1-1, with 7 bases identical to TRBD1. The germline V gene encodes CDR1 SEHNR and CDR2 FQNEAQ (reference sequence). V trimming: 4 bases; J trimming: 1 base; junction bases outside the gene matches: 3. The CDR3 has 14 amino acids. CDR3 sequence (DNA): TGTGCCAGCAGCTGGGGACAGACGAACACTGAAGCTTTCTTT. Protein: CASSWGQTNTEAFF.